This TCR beta chain was sequenced for a study of response to subunit inactivated influenza vaccine. Findings of the study overall: Few additional T cells are recruited per seasonal influenza vaccination, authors suggested.

One entry per CDR3 protein results from TCRdb running MiXCR on the RT-PCR reads. The sample holds roughly 700,000 distinct CDR3 sequences, less than 20% seen once. In germline, CDR1 is LNHNV, CDR2 YYDKDF (reference sequence). CDR3 length: 15 amino acids. J lost 5 bases, V lost 5 bases, and 8 bases had no gene match. As to this clonotype: Antigen specificity is unknown.

Sequencing used PBMCs from blood, obtained about 11 days after vaccination. This sequence originates from a man between 50 and 59 years old who received an inactivated influenza vaccine. This sequence joins TRBV15 and TRBJ2-7; TRBD1 aligns across 11 bases. The CDR3 loop reads CATSPPGTGGNEQYF. DNA of the CDR3: TGTGCCACCAGCCCCCCCGGGACAGGGGGTAACGAGCAGTACTTC.